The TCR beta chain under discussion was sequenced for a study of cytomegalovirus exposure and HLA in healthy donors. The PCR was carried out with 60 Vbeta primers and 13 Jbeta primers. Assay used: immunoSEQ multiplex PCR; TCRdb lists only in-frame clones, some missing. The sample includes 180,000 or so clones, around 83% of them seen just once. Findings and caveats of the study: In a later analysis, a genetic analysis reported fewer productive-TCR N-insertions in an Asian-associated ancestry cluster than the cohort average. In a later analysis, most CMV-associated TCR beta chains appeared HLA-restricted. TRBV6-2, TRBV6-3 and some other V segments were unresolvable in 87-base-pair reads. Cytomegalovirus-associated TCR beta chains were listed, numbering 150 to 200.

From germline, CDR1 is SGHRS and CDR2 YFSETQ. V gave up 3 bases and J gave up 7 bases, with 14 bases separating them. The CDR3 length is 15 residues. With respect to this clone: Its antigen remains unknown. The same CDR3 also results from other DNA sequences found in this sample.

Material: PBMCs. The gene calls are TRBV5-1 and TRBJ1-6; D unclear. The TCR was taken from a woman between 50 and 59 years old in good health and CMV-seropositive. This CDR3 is CASSSSGLENSPLHF. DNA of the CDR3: TGCGCCAGCAGCTCCTCTGGGCTCGAGAATTCACCCCTCCACTTT.